This T cell receptor beta chain was recorded in a study of blood T cells in healthy people across ages. This clonotype was observed a handful of times. The CDR3 runs to 11 residues. Germline CDR1 reads SEHNR; CDR2 reads FQNEAQ (reference sequence). Next came a second PCR, run for about 6 to 11 cycles, which used a sample-barcoded 5' primer along with a J-beta primer mix. Every cDNA molecule carried a tag from a template-switch adaptor bearing 12 random nucleotides. TCRdb reanalysed the 5' RACE reads using MiXCR and keeps one entry per CDR3 protein. The data show 550,000 to 750,000 distinct CDR3 sequences, roughly 20% seen once. Each donor's blood draw was 7.5 to 10 milliliters of peripheral blood. A minimum of 7 million PBMCs was isolated per sample.

The rearrangement joins TRBV7-9 to TRBJ2-1; TRBD1 is a possible D gene (5 bases). Judging by the DNA end, TRBJ2-5 fits better; the J call may be wrong. The clonotype was recovered from a man between 70 and 80 years old in good health. Input material: blood. CDR3 amino acids: CASPSGETQYF. CDR3 coding DNA: TGTGCCAGCCCCTCAGGGGAGACCCAGTACTTC.